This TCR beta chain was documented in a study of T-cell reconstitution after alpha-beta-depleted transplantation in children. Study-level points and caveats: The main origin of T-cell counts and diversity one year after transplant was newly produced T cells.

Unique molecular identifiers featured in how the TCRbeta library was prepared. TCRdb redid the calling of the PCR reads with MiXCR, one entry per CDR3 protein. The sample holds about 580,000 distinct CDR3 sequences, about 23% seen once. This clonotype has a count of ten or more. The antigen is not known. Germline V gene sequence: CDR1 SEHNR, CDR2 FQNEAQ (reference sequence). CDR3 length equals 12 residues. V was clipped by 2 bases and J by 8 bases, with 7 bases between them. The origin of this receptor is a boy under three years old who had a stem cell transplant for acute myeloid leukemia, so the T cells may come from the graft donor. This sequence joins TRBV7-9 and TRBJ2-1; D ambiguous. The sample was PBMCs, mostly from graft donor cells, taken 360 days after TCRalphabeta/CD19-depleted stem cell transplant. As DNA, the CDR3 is TGTGCCAGCAGCTTACCTCTGGATGAGCAGTTCTTC. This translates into CASSLPLDEQFF.